The sequence of this TCR beta chain was determined in a study of T cell clonotyping in hematopoietic cell transplantation. Generated by immunoSEQ multiplex PCR, the TCRdb table keeps only in-frame clones and is missing some. This table holds over 7,500 clones, more than 80% found once. Whole-study findings and limits: Pathologically expanded recipient clonotypes increased progressively from day 30 to day 180 as diversity fell. Cells were unsorted, so CD4 and CD8 contributions were not separated.

Blood collection times were about day -28 and days 30, 100, 180 posttransplant. As concerns this clone: Its antigen is not identified.

Sequencing used PBMCs, obtained at the time of graft-versus-host disease after allogeneic stem cell transplant. This TCR was sampled from a male patient aged 60-70 years who had an allogeneic stem cell transplant from an unrelated donor, so the T cells may come from the graft donor. Some clones in this sample may be carry-over from other donors' samples.

The CDR3 DNA reads as TGTGCCAGCAGCCGGGACAGCTACGAGCAGTACTTC. It yields the protein CASSRDSYEQYF. This sequence joins TRBV5-6 and TRBJ2-7; 7 nucleotides line up with TRBD1. The CDR3 runs 12 residues. V lost 4 bases and J lost 3; bases outside the gene matches: 1. Germline lookup yields CDR1 SGHDT and CDR2 YYEEEE. Variable domain in full (rest from reference TRBV5-6 and TRBJ2-7): DAGVTQSPTHLIKTRGQQVTLRCSPKSGHDTVSWYQQALGQGPQFIFQYYEEEERQRGNFPDRFSGHQFPNYSSELNVNALLLGDSALYLCASSRDSYEQYFGPGTRLTVT.